This record concerns one TCR beta chain sequence. Its antigen is as yet unknown. The data are from a study of T cell responses to AZD1222 COVID-19 vaccine. Study-wide findings and caveats: Across spike, vaccine-associated CD4 TCRs were found, dominant at 160-218 and 743-854. In the spike-specific TCR repertoire, nearly half reportedly target unmutated variant regions.

TCRdb's copy holds only in-frame clones and misses some; the assay was immunoSEQ multiplex PCR. The sample yields some 100,000 clones, about 86% seen once. Losses at the gene ends were 5 bases for V and 6 bases for J; bases not matched to a gene: 11. This CDR3 has 17 amino acids. The V gene's germline CDR1 is MGHRA and CDR2 YSYEKL. The sequence derives from an adult in good health. The sequencing used peripheral blood, collected on day 0 of AZD1222 vaccination. This chain joins TRBV4-1 and TRBJ2-2; 11 nucleotides match TRBD2. Here the CDR3 reads CASSKIPTSGKAGELFF. CDR3 DNA sequence: TGCGCCAGCAGCAAAATCCCGACTAGCGGGAAGGCCGGGGAGCTGTTTTTT.